This T cell receptor beta chain was captured by sequencing in a study of shared clonotypes between healthy human individuals. The wider study: Each donor had three CD4 naive, three CD4 memory, two CD8 naive and one CD8 memory plate.

In the case of this clone: Its antigen is as yet unknown.

Terminally differentiated effector memory CD45RA+ cells were excluded from the naive CD8 cells, which were CD45RO-negative and positively selected for CCR7. The healthy adult donors were HIV-negative and reported no recent acute infections or vaccinations. Per the study methods: Junction-only sequences produced by ImmunoSEQ had no quality scores, so filtering differed. Using immunoSEQ multiplex PCR, the repertoire was profiled, and TCRdb retains in-frame clones only, with some absent. Clone size and V and J calls were adopted from that table, with D and trimming inferred from the DNA. Counted here are about 2 million clones, approximately 94% occurring once; the ten biggest clones make up 0.85% to 1.3%. The V and J ends lost 10 bases and 0 bases respectively, with 19 bases between them. Germline CDR1 is MNHEY and CDR2 is SMNVEV (reference sequence). This CDR3 spans 15 amino acids. Overall study results and limits: Shared across a handful of donors were around 5% of the naive CD4 clonotypes.

J is TRBJ2-7 and V is TRBV27; D not resolved. Sequenced material: naive CD8+ T cells sorted from blood. This clonotype was obtained from a man aged 18 to 35 in good health. CDR3 loop: CAMSPRTPDSYEQYF. The CDR3 DNA reads as TGTGCCATGAGCCCCAGGACGCCTGACTCCTACGAGCAGTACTTC.